Shown below are 10 T cell receptor beta chains from a single sample sequenced in a study of T-cell reconstitution after alpha-beta-depleted transplantation in children. For TCRbeta, the library was prepared with unique molecular identifiers. TCRdb reprocessed the PCR reads with MiXCR, giving one entry per CDR3 protein. Seen here are some 290,000 distinct CDR3 sequences, approximately 20% observed once, and the top ten hold over 9.5%. Sample: PBMCs, mostly from graft donor cells, taken 180 days after TCRalphabeta/CD19-depleted stem cell transplant. These receptors all stem from a male patient younger than 18 who had a stem cell transplant for acute lymphoblastic leukemia, so the T cells may come from the graft donor.

This clonotype has more than one count but fewer than ten. V usage is TRBV5-4 and J usage is TRBJ2-3; D possibly corresponds to TRBD2 (6 bases). CDR1 and CDR2 (germline): SGHNT, YYREEE (reference sequence). The CDR3 contains 14 residues. Deletions cut 6 bases from V and 1 base from J, with 12 bases between. The CDR3 DNA follows: TGTGCCAGCATGAGGAGGGACGGCACAGATACGCAGTATTTT. Translating it yields CASMRRDGTDTQYF.

This clonotype was recorded many times. CDR3 protein: CASSQGLAYEQYF. The DNA for the CDR3 is TGTGCCAGCAGCCAAGGGCTAGCTTACGAGCAGTACTTC. This chain connects TRBV4-2 to TRBJ2-7; D possibly corresponds to TRBD2 (5 bases). Per germline, CDR1 LGHNA and CDR2 YNFKEQ. The V end lost 1 base, the J end lost 4 bases, and 8 bases lay between the germline ends. This CDR3 region has 13 residues.

This clonotype was detected a few times. The genes are TRBV9 and TRBJ1-1; D ambiguous. The germline gives CDR1 SGDLS, CDR2 YYNGEE. CDR3 length: 12 amino acids. Trimming pared 5 bases from V and 1 base from J, leaving 6 bases between. The CDR3 DNA is TGTGCCAGCAGGGGCCAGAACACTGAAGCTTTCTTT. Its protein product is CASRGQNTEAFF.

This chain connects TRBV5-1 to TRBJ2-2; D possibly corresponds to TRBD1 (5 bases). Germline V CDR1 and CDR2: SGHRS, YFSETQ. The CDR3 extends over 16 amino acids. V was cut by 2 bases and J by 1 base, with 12 bases left in between. For the CDR3, the DNA is TGCGCCAGCAGCTTAATAGGACACTTGAACACCGGGGAGCTGTTTTTT. Translating it yields CASSLIGHLNTGELFF.

The chain uses TRBV18 and TRBJ2-7; 9 bases agree with TRBD1. The CDR3 is made up of 14 amino acids. V shed 4 bases and J 11 bases; nucleotides not matched to a gene: 12. Germline V gene data show CDR1 as KGHSH and CDR2 as LQKENI. CDR3 in DNA: TGTGCCAGCTCACTCTGGTCCCGGGACAGGGTGGAGTACTTC. Translating it yields CASSLWSRDRVEYF.

This clonotype came up many times. This chain uses TRBV9 with TRBJ2-7, with D unclear. Trimming pared 0 bases from V and 4 bases from J, leaving 14 bases between. Germline CDR1 is SGDLS and CDR2 is YYNGEE. This CDR3 region has 15 residues. The CDR3 sequence: CASSVGPSPLYEQYF. Here the CDR3 DNA reads TGTGCCAGCAGCGTAGGACCGAGCCCACTTTACGAGCAGTACTTC. Combining the CDR3 with reference TRBV9 and TRBJ2-7 gives the whole variable domain DSGVTQTPKHLITATGQRVTLRCSPRSGDLSVYWYQQSLDQGLQFLIQYYNGEERAKGNILERFSAQQFPDLHSELNLSSLELGDSALYFCASSVGPSPLYEQYFGPGTRLTVT.

This clonotype came up a few times. The rearrangement joins TRBV4-1 to TRBJ2-7; TRBD1 matches at 11 bases. Germline assignment: CDR1 MGHRA and CDR2 YSYEKL. After removal of 4 bases from V and 4 bases from J, the junction contained 6 bases not matched to a gene. There are 15 residues in the CDR3. This CDR3 is CASSRTGTGGYEQYF. CDR3 sequence (DNA): TGCGCCAGCAGCCGTACCGGGACAGGGGGGTACGAGCAGTACTTC.

The sample holds a few counts of this clonotype. This chain links TRBV9 with TRBJ2-7; 8 nucleotides match TRBD2. From germline, CDR1 is SGDLS and CDR2 YYNGEE. CDR3 length: 16 amino acids. Trimming took 0 bases from V and 1 from J; bases not matched to a gene: 6. DNA for the CDR3: TGTGCCAGCAGCGTAGGTAATAGCGGGGTTTCCTACGAGCAGTACTTC. This sequence encodes CASSVGNSGVSYEQYF.

The chain combines TRBV5-1 with TRBJ1-1; TRBD1 matches at 8 bases. The CDR3 totals 15 residues. CDR1 is SGHRS, CDR2 YFSETQ, per germline. The V segment lost 3 bases and the J segment 2 bases; nucleotides outside the gene matches: 6. CDR3 bases: TGCGCCAGCAGCTCGGGGACAGGAATAAACACTGAAGCTTTCTTT. Its protein is CASSSGTGINTEAFF.

J is TRBJ2-7 and V is TRBV20-1; no definite D call. Deletions cut 7 bases from V and 1 base from J, with 17 bases between. The germline CDR1 and CDR2 sequences are DFQATT and SNEGSKA (reference sequence). CDR3 size: 14 residues. CDR3 in DNA: TGCAGTGTTCCGCCCATGACTGGTTCCTACGAGCAGTACTTC. Protein product: CSVPPMTGSYEQYF.